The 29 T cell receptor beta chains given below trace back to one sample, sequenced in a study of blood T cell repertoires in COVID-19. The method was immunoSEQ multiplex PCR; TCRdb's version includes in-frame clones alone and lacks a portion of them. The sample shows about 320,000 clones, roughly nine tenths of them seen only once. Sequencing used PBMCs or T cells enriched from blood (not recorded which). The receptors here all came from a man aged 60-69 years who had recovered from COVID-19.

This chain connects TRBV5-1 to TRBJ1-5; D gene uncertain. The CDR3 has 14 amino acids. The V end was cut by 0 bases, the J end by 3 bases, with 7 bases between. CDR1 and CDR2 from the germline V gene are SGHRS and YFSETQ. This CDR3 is CASSLDPLNQPQHF. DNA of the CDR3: TGCGCCAGCAGCTTGGATCCTCTCAATCAGCCCCAGCATTTT.

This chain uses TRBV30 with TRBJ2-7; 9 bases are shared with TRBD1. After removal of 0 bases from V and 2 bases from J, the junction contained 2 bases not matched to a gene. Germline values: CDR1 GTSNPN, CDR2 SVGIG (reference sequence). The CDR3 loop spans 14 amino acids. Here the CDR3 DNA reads TGTGCCTGGAGTGTCGGGACAGGGCCCTACGAGCAGTACTTC. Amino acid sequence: CAWSVGTGPYEQYF.

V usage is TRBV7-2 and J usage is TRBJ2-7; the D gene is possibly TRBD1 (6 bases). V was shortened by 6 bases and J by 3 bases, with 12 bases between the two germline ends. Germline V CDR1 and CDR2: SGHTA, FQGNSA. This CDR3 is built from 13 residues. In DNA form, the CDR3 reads TGTGCCAGCAGGTTGGACAGCTACTACGAGCAGTACTTC. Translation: CASRLDSYYEQYF. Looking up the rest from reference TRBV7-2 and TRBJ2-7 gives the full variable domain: GAGVSQSPSNKVTEKGKDVELRCDPISGHTALYWYRQSLGQGLEFLIYFQGNSAPDKSGLPSDRFSAERTGGSVSTLTIQRTQQEDSAVYLCASRLDSYYEQYFGPGTRLTVT.

The CDR3 DNA follows: TGTGCCAGCAGCCCGAGAAATAACTATGGCTACACCTTC. It codes for CASSPRNNYGYTF. The rearrangement joins TRBV9 to TRBJ1-2, with unresolved D. CDR3 size: 13 residues. The germline gives CDR1 SGDLS, CDR2 YYNGEE. Trimming cost V 4 bases and J 1 base, with 8 bases left between them.

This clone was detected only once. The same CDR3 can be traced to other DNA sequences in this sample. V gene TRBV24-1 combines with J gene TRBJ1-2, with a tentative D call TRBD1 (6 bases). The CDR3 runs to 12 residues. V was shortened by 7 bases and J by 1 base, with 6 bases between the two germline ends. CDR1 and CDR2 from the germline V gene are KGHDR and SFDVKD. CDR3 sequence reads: CATRDSNYGYTF. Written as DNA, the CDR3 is TGTGCCACCAGGGACAGTAACTATGGCTACACCTTC.

The CDR3 DNA follows: TGTGCCGGACGGACAGTGACCTATGGCTACACCTTC. Translating gives CAGRTVTYGYTF. The chain combines TRBV30 with TRBJ1-2, with D possibly being TRBD1 (6 bases). The germline CDR1 and CDR2 sequences are GTSNPN and SVGIG (reference sequence). The CDR3 is made up of 12 amino acids. Trimming stripped 8 bases from V and 4 bases from J, with 14 bases between. Full variable domain (remainder filled in from reference TRBV30 and TRBJ1-2): SQTIHQWPATLVQPVGSPLSLECTVEGTSNPNLYWYRQAAGRGLQLLFYSVGIGQISSEVPQNLSASRPQDRQFILSSKKLLLSDSGFYLCAGRTVTYGYTFGSGTRLTVV.

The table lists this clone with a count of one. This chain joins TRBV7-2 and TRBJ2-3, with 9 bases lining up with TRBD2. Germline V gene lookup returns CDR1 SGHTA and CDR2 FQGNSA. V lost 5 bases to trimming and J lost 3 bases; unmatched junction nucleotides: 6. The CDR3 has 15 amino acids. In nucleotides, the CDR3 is TGTGCCAGCAGCATTAGCGGGAGCGGGACAGATACGCAGTATTTT. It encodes CASSISGSGTDTQYF.

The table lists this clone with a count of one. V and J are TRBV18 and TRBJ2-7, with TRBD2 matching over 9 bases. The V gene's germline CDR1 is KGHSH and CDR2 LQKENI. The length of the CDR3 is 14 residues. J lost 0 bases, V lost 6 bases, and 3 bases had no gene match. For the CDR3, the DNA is TGTGCCAGCTCCCTAGCGGGATTCTCCTACGAGCAGTACTTC. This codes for CASSLAGFSYEQYF.

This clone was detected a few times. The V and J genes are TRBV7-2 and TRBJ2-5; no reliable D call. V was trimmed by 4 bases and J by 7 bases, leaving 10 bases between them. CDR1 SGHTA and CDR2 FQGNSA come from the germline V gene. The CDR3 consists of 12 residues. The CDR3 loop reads CASSSEVATQYF. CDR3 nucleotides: TGTGCCAGCAGCTCAGAAGTTGCGACCCAGTACTTC.

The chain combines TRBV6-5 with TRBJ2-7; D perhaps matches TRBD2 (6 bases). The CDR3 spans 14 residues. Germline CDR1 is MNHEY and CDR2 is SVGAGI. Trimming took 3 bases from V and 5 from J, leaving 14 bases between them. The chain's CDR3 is CASSYQRETHEQYF. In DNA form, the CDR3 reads TGTGCCAGCAGTTATCAACGGGAGACCCACGAGCAGTACTTC.

The CDR3 bases are TGTGCCAGCAGCTACACAAAGATCCGCACTGAAGCTTTCTTT. This gives the protein CASSYTKIRTEAFF. The chain uses TRBV7-2 and TRBJ1-1; D is uncertain. CDR1 and CDR2 from the germline V gene are SGHTA and FQGNSA. Trimming removed 4 bases from V and 4 bases from J, with 13 bases in between. CDR3 length: 14 residues.

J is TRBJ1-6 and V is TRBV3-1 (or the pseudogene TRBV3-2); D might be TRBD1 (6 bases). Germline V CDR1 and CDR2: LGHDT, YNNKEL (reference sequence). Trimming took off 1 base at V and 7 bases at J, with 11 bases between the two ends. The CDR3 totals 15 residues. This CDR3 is CASSQGLQGNSPLHF. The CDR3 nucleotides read TGTGCCAGCAGCCAAGGTCTACAGGGAAATTCACCCCTCCACTTT.

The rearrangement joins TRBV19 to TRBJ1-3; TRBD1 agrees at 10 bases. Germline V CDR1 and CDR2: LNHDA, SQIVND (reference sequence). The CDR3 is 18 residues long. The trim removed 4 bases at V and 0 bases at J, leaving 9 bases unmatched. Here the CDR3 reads CASSRPGQGYFSGNTIYF. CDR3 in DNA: TGTGCCAGTAGTAGGCCGGGACAGGGGTATTTCTCTGGAAACACCATATATTTT.

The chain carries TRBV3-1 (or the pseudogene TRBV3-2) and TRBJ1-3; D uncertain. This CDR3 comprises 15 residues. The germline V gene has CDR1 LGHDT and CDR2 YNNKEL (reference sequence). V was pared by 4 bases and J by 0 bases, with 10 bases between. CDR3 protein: CASSPAGSSGNTIYF. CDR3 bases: TGTGCCAGCAGCCCCGCCGGGAGCTCTGGAAACACCATATATTTT.

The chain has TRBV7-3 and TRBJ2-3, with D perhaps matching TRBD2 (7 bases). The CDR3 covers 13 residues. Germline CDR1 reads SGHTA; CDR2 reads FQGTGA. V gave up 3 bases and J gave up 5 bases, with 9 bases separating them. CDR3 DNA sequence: TGTGCCAGCAGCTTCGGGGGGCTAGATACGCAGTATTTT. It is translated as CASSFGGLDTQYF.

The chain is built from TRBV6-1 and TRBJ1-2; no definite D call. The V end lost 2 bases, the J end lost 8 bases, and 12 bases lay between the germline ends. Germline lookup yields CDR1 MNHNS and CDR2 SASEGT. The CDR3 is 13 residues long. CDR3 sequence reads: CASSEFRGDGYTF. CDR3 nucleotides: TGTGCCAGCAGTGAATTTCGGGGAGACGGCTACACCTTC.

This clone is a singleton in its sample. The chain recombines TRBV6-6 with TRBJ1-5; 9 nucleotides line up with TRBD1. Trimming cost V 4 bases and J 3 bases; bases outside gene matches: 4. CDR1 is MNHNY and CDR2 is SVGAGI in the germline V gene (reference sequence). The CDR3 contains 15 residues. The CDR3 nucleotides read TGTGCCAGCAGTTCGACAGGGGGGGACAATCAGCCCCAGCATTTT. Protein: CASSSTGGDNQPQHF.

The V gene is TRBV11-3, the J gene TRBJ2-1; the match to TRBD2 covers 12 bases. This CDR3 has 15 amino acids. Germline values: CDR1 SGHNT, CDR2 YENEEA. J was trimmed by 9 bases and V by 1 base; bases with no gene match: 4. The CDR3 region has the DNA TGTGCCAGCAGCTTAGGGACTAGCGGGAACGGTGAGCAGTTCTTC. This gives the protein CASSLGTSGNGEQFF.

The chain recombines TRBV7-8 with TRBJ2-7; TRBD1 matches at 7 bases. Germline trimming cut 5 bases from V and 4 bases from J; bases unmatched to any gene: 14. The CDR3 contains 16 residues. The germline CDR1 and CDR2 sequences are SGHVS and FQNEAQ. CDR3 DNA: TGTGCCAGCAGCCGCGCCCCGGGACAGACTAAATACGAGCAGTACTTC. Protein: CASSRAPGQTKYEQYF.

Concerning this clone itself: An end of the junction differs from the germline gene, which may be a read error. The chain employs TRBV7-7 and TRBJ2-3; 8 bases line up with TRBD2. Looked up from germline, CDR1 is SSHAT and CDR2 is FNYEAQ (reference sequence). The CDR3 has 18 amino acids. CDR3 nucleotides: TGTGCTAGCAGCTTAGGTGCTAGCGGGCCCACTAGCACAGATACGCAGTATTTT. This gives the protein CASSLGASGPTSTDTQYF. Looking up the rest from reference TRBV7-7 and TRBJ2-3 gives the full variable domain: GAGVSQSPRYKVTKRGQDVTLRCDPISSHATLYWYQQALGQGPEFLTYFNYEAQPDKSGLPSDRFSAERPEGSISTLTIQRTEQRDSAMYRCASSLGASGPTSTDTQYFGPGTRLTVL.

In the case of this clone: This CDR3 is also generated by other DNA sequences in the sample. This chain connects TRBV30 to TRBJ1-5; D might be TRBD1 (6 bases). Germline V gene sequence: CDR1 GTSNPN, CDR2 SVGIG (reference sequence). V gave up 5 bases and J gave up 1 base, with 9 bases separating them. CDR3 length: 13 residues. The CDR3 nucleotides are TGTGCCTGGGGCACAGGGAGCAATCAGCCCCAGCATTTT. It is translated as CAWGTGSNQPQHF.

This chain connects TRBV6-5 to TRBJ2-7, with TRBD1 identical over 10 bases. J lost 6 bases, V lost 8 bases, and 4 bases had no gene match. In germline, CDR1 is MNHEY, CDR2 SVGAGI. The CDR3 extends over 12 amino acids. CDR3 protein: CASFRQGAEQYF. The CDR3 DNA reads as TGTGCCAGCTTCAGACAGGGGGCCGAGCAGTACTTC.

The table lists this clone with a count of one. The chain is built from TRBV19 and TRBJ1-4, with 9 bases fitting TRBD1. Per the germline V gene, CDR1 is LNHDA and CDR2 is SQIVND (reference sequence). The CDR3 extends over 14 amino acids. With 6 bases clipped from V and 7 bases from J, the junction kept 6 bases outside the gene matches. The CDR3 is CASRETGGGEKLFF. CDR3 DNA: TGTGCCAGTAGGGAGACAGGGGGAGGTGAAAAACTGTTTTTT.

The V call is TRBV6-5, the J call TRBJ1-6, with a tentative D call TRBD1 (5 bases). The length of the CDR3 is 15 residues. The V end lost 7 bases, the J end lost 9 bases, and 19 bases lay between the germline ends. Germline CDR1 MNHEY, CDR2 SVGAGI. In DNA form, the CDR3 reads TGTGCCAGCACCGGAGTCCGGGGGTCGGGTTCACCCCTCCACTTT. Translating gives CASTGVRGSGSPLHF.

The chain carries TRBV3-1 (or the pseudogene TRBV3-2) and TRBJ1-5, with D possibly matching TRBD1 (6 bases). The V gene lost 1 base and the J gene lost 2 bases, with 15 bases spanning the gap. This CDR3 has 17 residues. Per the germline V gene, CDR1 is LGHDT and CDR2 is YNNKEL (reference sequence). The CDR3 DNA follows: TGTGCCAGCAGCCAAGGCAAGGGGGTTTTGGGCAATCAGCCCCAGCATTTT. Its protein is CASSQGKGVLGNQPQHF.

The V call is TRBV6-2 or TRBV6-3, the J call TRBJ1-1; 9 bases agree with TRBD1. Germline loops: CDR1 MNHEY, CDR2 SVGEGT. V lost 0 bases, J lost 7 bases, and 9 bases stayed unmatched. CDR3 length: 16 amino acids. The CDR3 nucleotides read TGTGCCAGCAGTTACTCGGAGGGACAGGGACGTCTTGAAGCTTTCTTT. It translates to CASSYSEGQGRLEAFF.

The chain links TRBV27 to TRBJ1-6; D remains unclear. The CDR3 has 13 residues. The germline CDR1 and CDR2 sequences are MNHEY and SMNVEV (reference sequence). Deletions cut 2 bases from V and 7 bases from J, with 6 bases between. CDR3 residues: CASSLVFNSPLHF. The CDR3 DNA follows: TGTGCCAGCAGTTTAGTATTCAATTCACCCCTCCACTTT.

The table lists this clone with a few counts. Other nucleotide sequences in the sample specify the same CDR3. The DNA of the CDR3 is TGTGCCAGTAGGAAATCCGGGGGCACTGAAGCTTTCTTT. Translated: CASRKSGGTEAFF. The V call is TRBV19, the J call TRBJ1-1; D might be TRBD1 (5 bases). The CDR3 sequence is 13 residues long. Per the germline V gene, CDR1 is LNHDA and CDR2 is SQIVND (reference sequence). Trimming left V 6 bases short and J 4 bases short, with 12 bases between. The full variable domain, rest sourced from reference TRBV19 and TRBJ1-1, is DGGITQSPKYLFRKEGQNVTLSCEQNLNHDAMYWYRQDPGQGLRLIYYSQIVNDFQKGDIAEGYSVSREKKESFPLTVTSAQKNPTAFYLCASRKSGGTEAFFGQGTRLTVV.

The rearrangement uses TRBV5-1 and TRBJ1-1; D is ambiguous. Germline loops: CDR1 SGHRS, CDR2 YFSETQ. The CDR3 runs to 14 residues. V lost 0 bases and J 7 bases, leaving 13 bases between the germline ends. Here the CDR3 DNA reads TGCGCCAGCAGCTTGGTGCCAGGCCAAGGTGAAGCTTTCTTT. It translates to CASSLVPGQGEAFF.